This T cell receptor beta chain emerged from a study of long-term antiretroviral therapy in people with HIV. In the study overall: About a decade before 2015, the earliest samples were taken when ART was typically delayed.

Study-level points and caveats: Clones that had undergone expansion before ART prevailed in the repertoire throughout all time points. From the mid-2000s to the late 2010s, blood was obtained, possibly while participants received older ART regimens.

Germline V gene sequence: CDR1 LNHDA, CDR2 SQIVND (reference sequence). Trimming took 4 bases from V and 4 from J; bases not matched to a gene: 11. This CDR3 contains 17 residues. On this clone itself: Its antigen is undetermined.

The assay, immunoSEQ v3.0, was run at survey level. Clones were sequenced by immunoSEQ multiplex PCR, and TCRdb holds only the in-frame ones, with some missing. The sample lists 35,000 to 45,000 clones; about 93% were seen once. The chain has TRBV19 and TRBJ2-1, with 9 bases matching TRBD2. This receptor was taken from a woman aged 45-59 years with HIV. Here the sequenced sample was unsorted PBMCs, taken 4.1 years after starting antiretroviral therapy. In nucleotides, the CDR3 is TGTGCCAGTAGTAGAGGCGGGGGGGCAATTTCATACAATGAGCAGTTCTTC. Translated, it gives CASSRGGGAISYNEQFF. Drawing the rest from reference TRBV19 and TRBJ2-1, the complete variable domain is DGGITQSPKYLFRKEGQNVTLSCEQNLNHDAMYWYRQDPGQGLRLIYYSQIVNDFQKGDIAEGYSVSREKKESFPLTVTSAQKNPTAFYLCASSRGGGAISYNEQFFGPGTRLTVL.